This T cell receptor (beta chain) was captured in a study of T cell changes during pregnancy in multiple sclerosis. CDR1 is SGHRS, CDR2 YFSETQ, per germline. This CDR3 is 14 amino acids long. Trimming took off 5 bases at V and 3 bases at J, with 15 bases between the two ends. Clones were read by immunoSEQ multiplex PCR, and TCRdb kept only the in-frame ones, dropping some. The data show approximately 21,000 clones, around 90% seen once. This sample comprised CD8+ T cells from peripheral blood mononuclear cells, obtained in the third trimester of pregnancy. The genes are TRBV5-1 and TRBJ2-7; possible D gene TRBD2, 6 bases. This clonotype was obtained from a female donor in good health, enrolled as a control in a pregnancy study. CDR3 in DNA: TGCGCCAGCAGGCCGGGAGAGTACCTCTACGAGCAGTACTTC. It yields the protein CASRPGEYLYEQYF. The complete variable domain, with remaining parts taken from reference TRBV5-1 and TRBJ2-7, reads KAGVTQTPRYLIKTRGQQVTLSCSPISGHRSVSWYQQTPGQGLQFLFEYFSETQRNKGNFPGRFSGRQFSNSRSEMNVSTLELGDSALYLCASRPGEYLYEQYFGPGTRLTVT.